The source of this T cell receptor beta chain is a study of shared clonotypes between healthy human individuals. Study outcomes and limitations: Only blood underwent sampling, and tissue repertoires likely differ.

This clone was observed once. What it binds is not known. CD4+ cells were split into CD45RA+ naive and CD45RA-negative memory subsets. CDR3 length equals 13 residues. Per the germline V gene, CDR1 is MNHNY and CDR2 is SVGAGI (reference sequence). The V gene end was trimmed by 2 bases and the J gene end by 8 bases; junction bases not matched to a gene: 5. The repertoire was sequenced with immunoSEQ multiplex PCR; TCRdb's copy has only in-frame clones and lacks some. Of about 1.5 million clones detected, roughly 98% appear once; the ten largest clones hold 0.4% to 0.45%. The TCR originated in a man in his thirties or forties in good health. Sequences were obtained from naive CD4+ T cells sorted from blood. Subset indicated: CD45RA+ positively selected. This chain connects TRBV6-6 to TRBJ1-2; 7 bases are a match to TRBD1. The CDR3 loop reads CASSYGQAGGYTF. In nucleotides, the CDR3 is TGTGCCAGCAGTTACGGACAGGCGGGGGGCTACACCTTC.